These T cell receptor beta chains were read from a single sample in a study of spatial heterogeneity in lung cancer. TCRdb used MiXCR to reprocess the 5' RACE reads, holding one entry per CDR3 protein. Of about 70,000 distinct CDR3 sequences listed, roughly 9% are singletons. Sequences were derived from PBMCs, sampled at follow-up. These receptors were collected from a female donor with early-stage non-small cell lung cancer. The CDR3 runs from the conserved cysteine through the conserved F or W. A D gene is named only where the DNA matches it firmly. Clone size is not always given. Where it is, it says once, few, many or a class for expanded clones.

v_call,clone_size,d_call,j_call,cdr3_nt,cdr3_aa
TRBV19,many,TRBD1,TRBJ1-4,TGTGCCACCCAGGGGGCAGCTGCAACTAATGAAAAACTGTTTTTT,CATQGAAATNEKLFF
TRBV19,few,NA,TRBJ2-2,TGTGCCAGTGGAGGTGACAGGGACTACACCGGGGAGCTGTTTTTT,CASGGDRDYTGELFF
TRBV6-2/TRBV6-3,few,TRBD2,TRBJ2-3,TGTGCCAGCAGTTATGTAGCGGGAAGCAGCACAGATACGCAGTATTTT,CASSYVAGSSTDTQYF
TRBV28,NA,NA,TRBJ1-1,TGTGCCAGCAGCCCCCCAACAGGGCGGACTGAAGCTTTCTTT,CASSPPTGRTEAFF
TRBV28,NA,TRBD1,TRBJ1-1,TGTGCCAGCAGTTCCCGACAGGGGGGCGGAACTGAAGCTTTCTTT,CASSSRQGGGTEAFF
TRBV20-1,few,NA,TRBJ2-7,TGCAGTGCTAGAAGGAGGGATCAAGCGGGCCTCCCCTACGAGCAGTACTTC,CSARRRDQAGLPYEQYF
TRBV28,many,NA,TRBJ2-5,TGTGCCAGCAGTTGGAGCTATAACCAAGAGACCCAGTACTTC,CASSWSYNQETQYF
TRBV28,many,TRBD1,TRBJ1-3,TGTGCCAGCAGCTATGACAGGGGAGGAAACACCATATATTTT,CASSYDRGGNTIYF
TRBV20-1,many,TRBD2,TRBJ2-3,TGCAGTGCTGGGGGACTAGCGGGAAAAGATACGCAGTATTTT,CSAGGLAGKDTQYF
TRBV10-3,many,NA,TRBJ2-7,TGTGCCATCAGTTATGGTACGTCTAGCTCCTACGAGCAGTACTTC,CAISYGTSSSYEQYF
TRBV2,NA,TRBD2,TRBJ2-7,TGTGCCAGCAGTGGCGGACTAGCGGGTTCCTACGAGCAGTACTTC,CASSGGLAGSYEQYF
TRBV20-1,NA,TRBD1,TRBJ1-5,TGCAGTGGGGCAGGGGGCGCCGAGGCCCATCAGCCCCAGCATTTT,CSGAGGAEAHQPQHF
TRBV5-1,many,NA,TRBJ1-5,TGCGCCAGCAGCTTGGGCCAAAATAGCAATCAGCCCCAGCATTTT,CASSLGQNSNQPQHF
TRBV6-5,many,NA,TRBJ2-1,TGTGCCAGCAGTTACGGGGCCGGGTCAGCGGAGCAGTTCTTC,CASSYGAGSAEQFF
TRBV20-1,many,NA,TRBJ2-3,TGCAGTGCTACCCCTCACGAGAGGTATACAGATACGCAGTATTTT,CSATPHERYTDTQYF
TRBV7-2,many,NA,TRBJ1-5,TGTGCCAGCAGCTCTCCGGACATCCTGAATCAGCCCCAGCATTTT,CASSSPDILNQPQHF
TRBV15,many,NA,TRBJ1-6,TGTGCCACCAGCAGAGATCGTGCAAAGGGAAATTCACCCCTCCACTTT,CATSRDRAKGNSPLHF
TRBV5-4,few,TRBD2,TRBJ2-3,TGTGCCAGCAGCTTTCGACTAGCGGGGATTAGCACAGATACGCAGTATTTT,CASSFRLAGISTDTQYF
TRBV19,many,TRBD1,TRBJ1-2,TGTGCCAGTAGTAGATCGTTACAGGGGGCGCTCGGCTATGGCTACACCTTC,CASSRSLQGALGYGYTF
TRBV11-2,few,TRBD1,TRBJ2-2,TGTGCCAGCAGCTACAGGGGGCGAGCCACCGGGGAGCTGTTTTTT,CASSYRGRATGELFF
TRBV2,few,NA,TRBJ1-1,TGTGCCAGCAGTACAGGGATCATGAACACTGAAGCTTTCTTT,CASSTGIMNTEAFF
TRBV7-6,NA,NA,TRBJ2-1,TGTGCCATCAGCCACGGCGATGAGCAGTTCTTC,CAISHGDEQFF
TRBV6-5,NA,NA,TRBJ2-1,TGTGCCAGCAGGAGACTCACGTCTGCCTACAATGAGCAGTTCTTC,CASRRLTSAYNEQFF
TRBV28,many,TRBD1,TRBJ2-1,TGTGCCAGCAGTTTTGGGGGACAGGGATTTAATGAGCAGTTCTTC,CASSFGGQGFNEQFF
TRBV3-1,many,NA,TRBJ2-7,TGTGCCAGCAGCCAAGAGGGTTCGCAGTACTTC,CASSQEGSQYF
TRBV7-3,many,NA,TRBJ1-1,TGTGCCAGCAGCCCCGAGGGGGGGGTACAGGCTTTCTTT,CASSPEGGVQAFF
TRBV20-1,many,NA,TRBJ2-4,TGCAGTGCTCGAGTCATAGCCAAAAACATTCAGTACTTC,CSARVIAKNIQYF
TRBV4-2,NA,TRBD2,TRBJ2-3,TGTGCCAGCAGCCAAGAGCTAGCGGGAGTCCCAGATACGCAGTATTTT,CASSQELAGVPDTQYF
TRBV3-1,many,TRBD2,TRBJ2-3,TGTGCCAGCAGCAAAAACAAGGGAGCGGGAGGGCCTTCAGATACGCAGTATTTT,CASSKNKGAGGPSDTQYF